There are many counts of the clone carrying this T cell receptor (beta chain). Antigen: not known. Amplification of ligated cDNA took four PCR rounds with SP2 and nested alpha and beta constant primers. TCRdb recomputed calls from the 5' RACE reads with MiXCR, one row per CDR3 protein. The table includes tens of thousands of distinct CDR3 sequences, more than 7% detected once. TCR cDNA received a 3' ligated oligonucleotide that carried a UMI. Unsorted total RNA, roughly 1 to 1000 ng, was DNase treated before reverse transcription. Trimming removed 0 bases at V and 8 bases at J, with 11 bases between. Germline lookup yields CDR1 SGHRS and CDR2 YFSETQ. CDR3 length: 13 residues. The source of the sample is a study of naive and memory T cell subsets. Study results and limitations: TCR transcript changes with activation or differentiation may affect this RNA method.

The gene calls are TRBV5-1 and TRBJ1-1, with no clear D. The origin of this receptor is a male donor in good health. The CDR3: CASSLGAEPEAFF. Written as DNA, the CDR3 is TGCGCCAGCAGCTTGGGGGCCGAGCCCGAAGCTTTCTTT.